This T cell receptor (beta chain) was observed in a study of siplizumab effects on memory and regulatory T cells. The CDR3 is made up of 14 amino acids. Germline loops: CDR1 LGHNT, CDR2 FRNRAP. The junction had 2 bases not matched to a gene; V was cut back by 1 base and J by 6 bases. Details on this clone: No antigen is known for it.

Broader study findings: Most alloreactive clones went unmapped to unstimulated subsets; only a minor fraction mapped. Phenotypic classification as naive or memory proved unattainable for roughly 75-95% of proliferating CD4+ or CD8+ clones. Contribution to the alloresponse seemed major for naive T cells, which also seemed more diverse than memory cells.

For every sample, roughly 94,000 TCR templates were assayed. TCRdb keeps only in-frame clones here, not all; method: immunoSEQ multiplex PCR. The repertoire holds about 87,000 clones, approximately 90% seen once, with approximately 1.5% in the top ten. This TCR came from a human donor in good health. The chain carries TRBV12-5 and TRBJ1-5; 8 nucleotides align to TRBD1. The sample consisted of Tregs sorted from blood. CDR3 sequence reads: CASGLGQGPQPQHF. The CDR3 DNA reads TGTGCTAGTGGTTTGGGACAGGGGCCTCAGCCCCAGCATTTT.